The next 2 T cell receptor beta chains were all read from a single sample in a study of memory CD4+ T cells and cytomegalovirus serostatus. The sort gate was single viable CD3+CD4+CD8-CD45RO+ cells for memory CD4+ T cells. Sequenced by immunoSEQ multiplex PCR; TCRdb stores in-frame clones only, minus some. The sample lists tens of thousands of clones; around 77% were seen once. Sequencing was carried out using memory CD4+ T cells from blood. The receptor source for this set is an adult in good health and CMV-seronegative.

The genes are TRBV7-9 and TRBJ1-2, with unresolved D. This CDR3 is built from 15 residues. Germline CDR1 reads SEHNR; CDR2 reads FQNEAQ (reference sequence). Trimming left V 7 bases short and J 1 base short, with 16 bases between. The DNA for the CDR3 is TGTGCCAGCAACCCGTACCAGGTCCTTAACTATGGCTACACCTTC. It specifies CASNPYQVLNYGYTF.

This sequence joins TRBV19 and TRBJ1-2, with 8 bases aligning to TRBD1. Losses at the gene ends were 9 bases for V and 5 bases for J; bases not matched to a gene: 8. CDR1 and CDR2 from the germline V gene are LNHDA and SQIVND (reference sequence). The CDR3 consists of 13 residues. In DNA form, the CDR3 reads TGTGCCAGCCGTCCGGGACAGGCATATGGCTACACCTTC. Amino acid sequence: CASRPGQAYGYTF.